These 12 T cell receptor beta chains were sequenced from one sample in a study of human T cells and chemical hapten exposure. Sample time point: patch test 3, about 24 weeks after DPC sensitization. As to treatment: therapeutic diphenylcyclopropenone sensitization with weekly scalp DPC. TCRdb reprocessed the RACE reads via MiXCR and lists one record per CDR3 protein. Among 120,000 or so distinct CDR3 sequences listed, around 11% were seen once. Sample: whole blood, taken in connection with sensitization to the hapten diphenylcyclopropenone (DPC). These receptors all stem from a woman in her forties or fifties with alopecia areata. Some clones in this sample may be carry-over from other donors' samples.

The J gene is TRBJ1-6, the V gene TRBV20-1; D may be TRBD1 (5 bases). V shed 0 bases and J shed 7 bases, with 16 bases lying between them. CDR3 length: 16 amino acids. The V gene's germline CDR1 is DFQATT and CDR2 SNEGSKA (reference sequence). The CDR3 coding sequence is TGCAGTGCTAGAGATCTCGTGGGGCCGGGAAATTCACCCCTCCACTTT. Translated: CSARDLVGPGNSPLHF.

The rearrangement uses TRBV19 and TRBJ1-5; D gene unclear. V was shortened by 8 bases and J by 0 bases, with 17 bases between the two germline ends. The CDR3 sequence is 16 residues long. Germline-derived CDR1 and CDR2 are LNHDA and SQIVND (reference sequence). CDR3 sequence: CASEDIARYSNQPQHF. The DNA of the CDR3 is TGTGCCAGTGAAGACATTGCCCGCTATAGCAATCAGCCCCAGCATTTT.

This CDR3 is CATMSRAPYEQYF. In DNA, the CDR3 is TGTGCCACCATGAGCAGGGCCCCCTACGAGCAGTACTTC. The chain carries TRBV21-1 and TRBJ2-7; the D call TRBD2 from the table was never checked on the DNA. TRBV21-1 is given as a pseudogene. CDR3 length equals 13 residues.

This clonotype was observed a few times. This chain joins TRBV4-1 and TRBJ1-1; tentative D call: TRBD1 (5 bases). The germline CDR1 and CDR2 sequences are MGHRA and YSYEKL. This CDR3 has 15 amino acids. Trimming cost V 0 bases and J 5 bases, with 13 bases left between them. The CDR3 loop reads CASSQDQGYGTEAFF. The CDR3 DNA reads TGCGCCAGCAGCCAAGATCAGGGCTACGGGACTGAAGCTTTCTTT.

This clonotype turned up a few times. This sequence joins TRBV6-6 and TRBJ2-1; 7 bases fit TRBD2. The V and J ends lost 5 bases and 5 bases, in that order; junction bases with no gene match: 6. The CDR3 runs 14 residues. Germline CDR1 reads MNHNY; CDR2 reads SVGAGI (reference sequence). CDR3 in amino acids: CASSLRGGDNEQFF. The CDR3 bases are TGTGCCAGCAGTCTCCGGGGAGGGGACAATGAGCAGTTCTTC.

This clonotype was seen only a few times. This chain uses TRBV3-1 with TRBJ1-4; 8 bases agree with TRBD1. J gave up 5 bases and V 4 bases, and 3 bases lay outside the gene matches. The CDR3 runs to 14 residues. CDR1 and CDR2 (germline): LGHDT, YNNKEL (reference sequence). CDR3 protein: CASSPQGGNEKLFF. The CDR3 bases are TGTGCCAGCAGCCCACAGGGGGGGAATGAAAAACTGTTTTTT.

This clonotype was counted ten times or more. V usage is TRBV9 and J usage is TRBJ2-3; D remains ambiguous. The germline V gene has CDR1 SGDLS and CDR2 YYNGEE. The CDR3 has 13 residues. Trimming stripped 4 bases from V and 2 bases from J, with 8 bases between. The CDR3 protein is CASSTTPTDTQYF. Here the CDR3 DNA reads TGTGCCAGCAGCACTACGCCCACAGATACGCAGTATTTT.

The CDR3, as DNA: TGTGCCGTACAGGGGGGAAGCACTGAAGCTTTCTTT. Translated: CAVQGGSTEAFF. The gene calls are TRBV5-6 and TRBJ1-1, with 8 bases fitting TRBD1. V lost 10 bases, J lost 4 bases, and 6 bases stayed unmatched. Germline values: CDR1 SGHDT, CDR2 YYEEEE. This CDR3 comprises 12 residues.

The chain has TRBV7-2 and TRBJ2-7; D is uncertain. The CDR3 sequence is 18 residues long. Germline assignment: CDR1 SGHTA and CDR2 FQGNSA. V was cut by 4 bases and J by 0 bases, with 22 bases left in between. CDR3 in amino acids: CASSSGTLQSFDSYEQYF. CDR3 nucleotide sequence: TGTGCCAGCAGCTCTGGAACTCTGCAAAGTTTTGACTCCTACGAGCAGTACTTC. The full variable domain, completed using reference TRBV7-2 and TRBJ2-7, is GAGVSQSPSNKVTEKGKDVELRCDPISGHTALYWYRQSLGQGLEFLIYFQGNSAPDKSGLPSDRFSAERTGGSVSTLTIQRTQQEDSAVYLCASSSGTLQSFDSYEQYFGPGTRLTVT.

This clonotype came up a few times. This chain links TRBV11-2 with TRBJ2-3; D not resolved. V dropped 1 base and J dropped 2 bases, with 7 bases sitting between them. CDR3 size: 14 residues. Germline values: CDR1 SGHAT, CDR2 FQNNGV. In nucleotides, the CDR3 is TGTGCCAGCAGCTTAGCCAGGTTCACAGATACGCAGTATTTT. Translating it yields CASSLARFTDTQYF.

This clonotype was seen only a few times. The V gene is TRBV28, the J gene TRBJ2-7, with D tentatively TRBD2 (6 bases). V lost 6 bases to trimming and J lost 6 bases, with 15 bases between them. Looked up from germline, CDR1 is MDHEN and CDR2 is SYDVKM. The CDR3 covers 13 residues. The CDR3 sequence is CASSPLPEGEQYF. CDR3 nucleotide sequence: TGTGCCAGCAGCCCGCTACCGGAGGGCGAGCAGTACTTC.

V usage is TRBV5-1 and J usage is TRBJ1-6; 7 bases fit TRBD1. The trim removed 4 bases at V and 7 bases at J, leaving 11 bases unmatched. This CDR3 is built from 16 residues. CDR1 and CDR2 (germline): SGHRS, YFSETQ. The CDR3 protein is CASSPEGAPQNSPLHF. The CDR3 DNA is TGCGCCAGCAGCCCTGAGGGGGCGCCCCAGAATTCACCCCTCCACTTT.